The 19 T cell receptor beta chains given below trace back to one sample, sequenced in a study of glioma-infiltrating T cells after dendritic cell vaccination. Repertoires were generated with immunoSEQ multiplex PCR, while TCRdb's copy carries only in-frame clones and drops some. This table has approximately 82,000 clones, 70% to 90% appearing once. The sequenced sample was blood, obtained before dendritic cell vaccination. The origin of the receptors is a human donor with glioblastoma.

This sequence joins TRBV9 and TRBJ2-6; 7 bases map to TRBD2. The length of the CDR3 is 15 residues. Germline CDR1 reads SGDLS; CDR2 reads YYNGEE. V lost 4 bases and J lost 2; bases outside the gene matches: 3. Here the CDR3 DNA reads TGTGCCAGCAGCCAGACTAGCACTGGGGCCAACGTCCTGACTTTC. It is translated as CASSQTSTGANVLTF.

The sample holds one count of this clone. The rearrangement uses TRBV30 and TRBJ1-1; D is possibly TRBD1 (6 bases). The V end was cut by 0 bases, the J end by 5 bases, with 13 bases between. The germline gives CDR1 GTSNPN, CDR2 SVGIG (reference sequence). This CDR3 comprises 14 residues. The CDR3, as DNA: TGTGCCTGGAGTGTAGGGGGGGGCGAAACTGAAGCTTTCTTT. This translates into CAWSVGGGETEAFF. Together with reference TRBV30 and TRBJ1-1, the CDR3 gives the full variable domain: SQTIHQWPATLVQPVGSPLSLECTVEGTSNPNLYWYRQAAGRGLQLLFYSVGIGQISSEVPQNLSASRPQDRQFILSSKKLLLSDSGFYLCAWSVGGGETEAFFGQGTRLTVV.

J is TRBJ1-2 and V is TRBV7-2; 8 bases fit TRBD1. The CDR3 is 15 residues long. The V gene end was trimmed by 1 base and the J gene end by 4 bases; junction bases not matched to a gene: 5. Germline V gene sequence: CDR1 SGHTA, CDR2 FQGNSA. CDR3 DNA: TGTGCCAGCAGCTTAGAGGGGACAGGAATCTATGGCTACACCTTC. Protein product: CASSLEGTGIYGYTF.

This rearrangement joins TRBV6-5 to TRBJ1-1; 7 bases align to TRBD1. CDR1 is MNHEY and CDR2 is SVGAGI in the germline V gene. The junction had 1 base not matched to a gene; V was cut back by 4 bases and J by 5 bases. The CDR3 length is 12 residues. CDR3 amino acids: CASSSRGTEAFF. CDR3 sequence (DNA): TGTGCCAGCAGTTCCAGGGGGACTGAAGCTTTCTTT.

The chain links TRBV10-2 to TRBJ2-5; D perhaps matches TRBD2 (5 bases). Trimming removed 5 bases at V and 2 bases at J, with 12 bases between. Germline V gene data show CDR1 as WSHSY and CDR2 as SAAADI. The CDR3 sequence is 14 residues long. The CDR3: CASSTRDPQETQYF. CDR3 in DNA: TGCGCCAGCAGTACCCGGGATCCACAAGAGACCCAGTACTTC.

The rearrangement joins TRBV5-8 to TRBJ1-2; TRBD1 is a possible D gene (5 bases). The CDR3 length is 16 residues. The V and J ends lost 2 bases and 0 bases respectively, with 14 bases between them. CDR1 SGHTS and CDR2 YDEGEE come from the germline V gene. Here the CDR3 reads CASSFSGTVANYGYTF. CDR3 coding DNA: TGTGCCAGCAGCTTCTCCGGGACTGTGGCTAACTATGGCTACACCTTC.

J is TRBJ1-4 and V is TRBV28; D uncertain. Per the germline V gene, CDR1 is MDHEN and CDR2 is SYDVKM. V was pared by 2 bases and J by 7 bases, with 11 bases between. The length of the CDR3 is 14 residues. The CDR3 sequence is CASSLGGNSEKLFF. CDR3 sequence (DNA): TGTGCCAGCAGTTTAGGAGGGAACAGTGAAAAACTGTTTTTT.

The rearrangement uses TRBV19 and TRBJ1-1, with a tentative D call TRBD1 (5 bases). The CDR3 is 13 amino acids. Trimming pared 6 bases from V and 4 bases from J, leaving 12 bases between. Germline CDR1 and CDR2: LNHDA and SQIVND (reference sequence). The CDR3 region has the DNA TGTGCCAGTAGCCCCCCCGGGGGCACTGAAGCTTTCTTT. Translating it yields CASSPPGGTEAFF. The entire variable domain, with the rest obtained from reference TRBV19 and TRBJ1-1, is as follows: DGGITQSPKYLFRKEGQNVTLSCEQNLNHDAMYWYRQDPGQGLRLIYYSQIVNDFQKGDIAEGYSVSREKKESFPLTVTSAQKNPTAFYLCASSPPGGTEAFFGQGTRLTVV.

This clone was detected only a few times. This sequence joins TRBV9 and TRBJ2-7; the match to TRBD2 covers 8 bases. The germline gives CDR1 SGDLS, CDR2 YYNGEE. The CDR3 extends over 13 amino acids. Trimming at V came to 2 bases and at J to 2 bases, leaving 0 bases not matched to a gene. DNA for the CDR3: TGTGCCAGCAGCGTTAGCGGGGCCTACGAGCAGTACTTC. Translating gives CASSVSGAYEQYF.

V gene TRBV6-1 combines with J gene TRBJ2-1, with D tentatively TRBD1 (6 bases). V shed 7 bases and J shed 5 bases, with 15 bases lying between them. This CDR3 is built from 14 residues. Germline values: CDR1 MNHNS, CDR2 SASEGT. The DNA for the CDR3 is TGTGCCAGCACCCAAAACAGGGTAAACAATGAGCAGTTCTTC. It is translated as CASTQNRVNNEQFF.

This clone appeared a single time. V is TRBV9 and J is TRBJ1-3; 7 bases agree with TRBD1. With 3 bases clipped from V and 2 bases from J, the junction kept 5 bases outside the gene matches. CDR1 and CDR2 from the germline V gene are SGDLS and YYNGEE. CDR3 length: 15 amino acids. The chain's CDR3 is CASSGQQGPGNTIYF. The DNA of the CDR3 is TGTGCCAGCAGCGGCCAACAGGGGCCTGGAAACACCATATATTTT.

The chain combines TRBV4-1 with TRBJ2-1; the match to TRBD2 covers 7 bases. The trim removed 1 base at V and 7 bases at J, leaving 13 bases unmatched. CDR3 length equals 17 residues. The germline CDR1 and CDR2 sequences are MGHRA and YSYEKL. CDR3 sequence (DNA): TGCGCCAGCAGCCAAGCGGGAGGTAGGGGCTGGGGGAATGAGCAGTTCTTC. Residues: CASSQAGGRGWGNEQFF.

DNA for the CDR3: TGCGCCAGCAGCCGAGGACAGGATACCTACGAGCAGTACTTC. It translates to CASSRGQDTYEQYF. J is TRBJ2-7 and V is TRBV4-1, with 7 bases matching TRBD1. V shed 4 bases, J shed 2 bases, and the junction held 5 bases outside the gene matches. This CDR3 spans 14 amino acids. The V gene's germline CDR1 is MGHRA and CDR2 YSYEKL.

The chain employs TRBV28 and TRBJ2-5, with TRBD2 matching over 7 bases. The CDR3 loop spans 15 amino acids. Trimming took 2 bases from V and 1 from J; bases not matched to a gene: 4. Looked up from germline, CDR1 is MDHEN and CDR2 is SYDVKM. CDR3 coding DNA: TGTGCCAGCAGTTTACCAAGCGGGGCCCAAGAGACCCAGTACTTC. Its protein product is CASSLPSGAQETQYF.

This chain joins TRBV19 and TRBJ1-2; TRBD1 is a possible D gene (6 bases). The V gene lost 5 bases and the J gene lost 2 bases, with 15 bases spanning the gap. The CDR3 sequence is 15 residues long. Germline V CDR1 and CDR2: LNHDA, SQIVND (reference sequence). The CDR3, as DNA: TGTGCCAGTAGTTCAAGAACACAGGGCAACTATGGCTACACCTTC. It encodes CASSSRTQGNYGYTF. Based on the CDR3 plus reference TRBV19 and TRBJ1-2, the full variable domain is DGGITQSPKYLFRKEGQNVTLSCEQNLNHDAMYWYRQDPGQGLRLIYYSQIVNDFQKGDIAEGYSVSREKKESFPLTVTSAQKNPTAFYLCASSSRTQGNYGYTFGSGTRLTVV.

The chain uses TRBV7-2 and TRBJ2-5; a possible D gene is TRBD1 (6 bases). The J call may be faulty, since TRBJ2-7 better matches the DNA end. The germline gives CDR1 SGHTA, CDR2 FQGNSA. The length of the CDR3 is 14 residues. CDR3 region: CASSLVEGDGEQYF. In DNA, the CDR3 is TGTGCCAGCAGCTTAGTAGAGGGGGATGGCGAGCAGTACTTC.

The genes are TRBV19 and TRBJ1-2; D unclear. Germline CDR1 is LNHDA and CDR2 is SQIVND (reference sequence). The V end was cut by 6 bases, the J end by 4 bases, with 12 bases between. The CDR3 contains 13 residues. The CDR3, as DNA: TGTGCCAGTAGAGAGCCTCCAGGCTATGGCTACACCTTC. Translation: CASREPPGYGYTF.

This clone was seen more than once but under ten times. This sequence joins TRBV10-1 and TRBJ1-3; D remains unclear. The length of the CDR3 is 13 residues. V was trimmed by 4 bases and J by 7 bases, leaving 11 bases between them. Germline V gives CDR1 WNHNN, CDR2 SYGVQD (reference sequence). CDR3 protein: CASSAGGSNTIYF. The CDR3 region has the DNA TGCGCCAGCAGTGCGGGAGGGTCGAACACCATATATTTT.

This chain joins TRBV11-2 and TRBJ2-7, with TRBD2 matching 8 bases. After removal of 1 base from V and 5 bases from J, the junction contained 7 bases not matched to a gene. The CDR3 has 15 residues. Per the germline V gene, CDR1 is SGHAT and CDR2 is FQNNGV. CDR3 sequence (DNA): TGTGCCAGCAGCTTAGCTAGCGGGTCCCTAGACGAGCAGTACTTC. Its translation: CASSLASGSLDEQYF.